This TCR beta chain was found in a study of T cell responses to AZD1222 COVID-19 vaccine. Germline CDR1 is SQVTM and CDR2 is ANQGSEA. The CDR3 extends over 11 amino acids. Trimming removed 3 bases from V and 4 bases from J, with 6 bases in between. On this clone: Its cognate antigen is unknown.

Whole-study findings and limits: Spike-spanning, vaccine-associated CD4 TCRs were dominant at 160-218 and 743-854. Of spike-specific TCRs, nearly half reportedly target regions left unmutated in variants.

This table comes from immunoSEQ multiplex PCR, and its TCRdb copy is limited to in-frame clones, with some not included. Among about 93,000 clones listed, nearly 90% were seen once. The sample was peripheral blood, taken on day 0 of MenACWY control vaccination. J is TRBJ1-2 and V is TRBV29-1; D is unresolved. The clonotype was recovered from an adult in good health. CDR3 DNA sequence: TGCAGCGTTGACAGGACCTATGGCTACACCTTC. Translation gives CSVDRTYGYTF.